The next 9 T cell receptor beta chains were all read from a single sample in a study of T cell responses to AZD1222 COVID-19 vaccine. TCRdb keeps only in-frame clones here, not all; method: immunoSEQ multiplex PCR. This table holds about 67,000 clones, around 84% found once. The sample was peripheral blood, taken on day 0 of AZD1222 vaccination. These receptors came from an adult in good health.

This rearrangement joins TRBV28 to TRBJ2-1, with a weak D call TRBD2 (6 bases). Germline assignment: CDR1 MDHEN and CDR2 SYDVKM. The CDR3 is made up of 13 amino acids. V was shortened by 9 bases and J by 7 bases, with 16 bases between the two germline ends. CDR3: CASTSSSWNEQFF. The CDR3 bases are TGTGCCAGTACTAGCAGTTCCTGGAATGAGCAGTTCTTC.

The chain carries TRBV4-2 and TRBJ1-1; tentatively, D is TRBD1 (5 bases). The CDR3 runs 15 residues. Germline loops: CDR1 LGHNA, CDR2 YNFKEQ. V was pared by 4 bases and J by 5 bases, with 17 bases between. CDR3 nucleotides: TGTGCCAGCAGCCCGACCACAGGTATACGGACTGAAGCTTTCTTT. This codes for CASSPTTGIRTEAFF.

V is TRBV13 and J is TRBJ2-2; no reliable D call. The germline V gene has CDR1 PRHDT and CDR2 FYEKMQ (reference sequence). The CDR3 totals 16 residues. With 4 bases removed from V and 0 bases from J, the gap between germline ends came to 12 bases. In nucleotides, the CDR3 is TGTGCCAGCAGCTACCACAGTTTTTCGAACACCGGGGAGCTGTTTTTT. Translating gives CASSYHSFSNTGELFF.

The rearrangement joins TRBV6-2 or TRBV6-3 to TRBJ1-2; D is unresolved. Trimming stripped 2 bases from V and 2 bases from J, with 12 bases between. The CDR3 consists of 15 residues. Germline V gene data show CDR1 as MNHEY and CDR2 as SVGEGT. The CDR3 sequence is CASSYPTGMNYGYTF. In DNA, the CDR3 is TGTGCCAGCAGTTACCCAACTGGAATGAACTATGGCTACACCTTC.

This chain links TRBV28 with TRBJ1-1; D is uncertain. The V end was cut by 6 bases, the J end by 8 bases, with 25 bases between. From germline, CDR1 is MDHEN and CDR2 SYDVKM. The CDR3 contains 16 residues. CDR3 region: CASRPYNLRSIVEAFF. The CDR3 nucleotides are TGTGCCAGCAGACCGTATAACCTAAGATCAATTGTAGAAGCTTTCTTT. The complete variable domain, with remaining parts taken from reference TRBV28 and TRBJ1-1, reads DVKVTQSSRYLVKRTGEKVFLECVQDMDHENMFWYRQDPGLGLRLIYFSYDVKMKEKGDIPEGYSVSREKKERFSLILESASTNQTSMYLCASRPYNLRSIVEAFFGQGTRLTVV.

This clone has only one observation. The rearrangement joins TRBV7-2 to TRBJ1-3; no definite D call. Trimming pared 3 bases from V and 1 base from J, leaving 10 bases between. The CDR3 runs to 15 residues. Germline V gives CDR1 SGHTA, CDR2 FQGNSA. The DNA for the CDR3 is TGTGCCAGCAGCTTCCTGGGAGAGTCTGGAAACACCATATATTTT. It encodes CASSFLGESGNTIYF.

The V call is TRBV5-1, the J call TRBJ2-7; 8 bases are a match to TRBD2. CDR3 length: 15 amino acids. In germline, CDR1 is SGHRS, CDR2 YFSETQ. The ends lost 3 bases at V and 2 bases at J; junction bases unmatched: 7. The CDR3 here is CASSSSGTSPYEQYF. The CDR3 DNA sequence: TGCGCCAGCAGCTCGTCCGGGACTAGTCCCTACGAGCAGTACTTC.

The CDR3 sequence is CAWSMGYGYTF. The CDR3 nucleotides are TGTGCCTGGTCAATGGGCTATGGCTACACCTTC. This chain joins TRBV30 and TRBJ1-2; D uncertain. This CDR3 comprises 11 residues. In germline, CDR1 is GTSNPN, CDR2 SVGIG (reference sequence). V was clipped by 5 bases and J by 4 bases, with 8 bases between them.

The J gene is TRBJ2-7, the V gene TRBV6-2 or TRBV6-3; TRBD2 aligns across 7 bases. The J segment lost 1 base and the V segment lost 2 bases, leaving 5 bases of the junction unmatched. The CDR3 extends over 15 amino acids. Germline CDR1 and CDR2: MNHEY and SVGEGT. Here the CDR3 reads CASSYPPGGSYEQYF. CDR3 bases: TGTGCCAGCAGTTACCCGCCGGGAGGTTCCTACGAGCAGTACTTC.